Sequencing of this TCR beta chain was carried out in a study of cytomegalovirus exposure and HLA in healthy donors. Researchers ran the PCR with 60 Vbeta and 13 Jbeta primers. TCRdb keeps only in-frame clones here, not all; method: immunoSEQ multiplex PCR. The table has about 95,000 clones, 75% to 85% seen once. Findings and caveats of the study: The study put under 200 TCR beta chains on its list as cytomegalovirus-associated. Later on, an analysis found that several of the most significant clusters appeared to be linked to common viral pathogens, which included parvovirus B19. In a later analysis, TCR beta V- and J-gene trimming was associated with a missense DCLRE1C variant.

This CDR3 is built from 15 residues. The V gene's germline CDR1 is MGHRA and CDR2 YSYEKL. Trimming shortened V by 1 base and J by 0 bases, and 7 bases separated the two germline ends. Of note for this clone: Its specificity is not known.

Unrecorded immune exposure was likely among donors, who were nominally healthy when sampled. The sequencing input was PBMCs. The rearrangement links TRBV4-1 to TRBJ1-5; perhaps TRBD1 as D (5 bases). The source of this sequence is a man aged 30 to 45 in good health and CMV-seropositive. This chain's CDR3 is CASSQGQGSNQPQHF. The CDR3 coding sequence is TGCGCCAGCAGCCAAGGGCAGGGTAGCAATCAGCCCCAGCATTTT.